This TCR beta chain appears in the sequencing data of a study of T cell repertoires in cytomegalovirus infection. Across the study: CMV infection plus the matching HLA type was flagged by public TCR beta signatures. Overall study results and limits: Within the response measured ex vivo, HLA-C-restricted CMV-specific TCR beta clonotypes were dominant. People with CMV and the relevant HLA were identified by cumulative public TCR beta family frequency.

TCRdb called the reads again in MiXCR, with one record for every CDR3 protein. The sample has under 600,000 distinct CDR3 sequences, approximately 16% seen once. This CDR3 has 14 residues. Germline V lookup: CDR1 SGDLS, CDR2 YYNGEE. Trimming removed 4 bases from V and 8 bases from J, with 18 bases in between. In the case of this clonotype: The antigen is unknown. The conserved closing phenylalanine or tryptophan is absent in this CDR3, likely reflecting a read error.

Material for sequencing was CD8+ T cells from PBMCs. The chain uses TRBV9 and TRBJ1-2; D unclear. This clonotype originated in a human donor in good health (CMV status not recorded). Some clones in this sample may be carry-over from other donors' samples. The CDR3 loop reads CASSMRGRARGYTL. The CDR3, as DNA: TGTGCCAGCAGCATGAGAGGCCGCGCTCGAGGCTACACCTTA.